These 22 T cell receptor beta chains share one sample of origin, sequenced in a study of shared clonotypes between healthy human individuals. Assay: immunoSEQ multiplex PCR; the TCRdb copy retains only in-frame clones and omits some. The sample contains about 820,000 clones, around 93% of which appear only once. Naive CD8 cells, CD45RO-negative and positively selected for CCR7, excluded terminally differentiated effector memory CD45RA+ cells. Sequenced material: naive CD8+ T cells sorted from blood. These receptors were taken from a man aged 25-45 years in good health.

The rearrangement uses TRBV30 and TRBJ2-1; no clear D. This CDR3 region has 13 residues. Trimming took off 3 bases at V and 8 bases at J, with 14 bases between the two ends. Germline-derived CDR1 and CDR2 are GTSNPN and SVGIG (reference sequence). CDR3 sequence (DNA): TGTGCCTGGAGCCCGGAGCTACGAGATGAGCAGTTCTTC. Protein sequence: CAWSPELRDEQFF.

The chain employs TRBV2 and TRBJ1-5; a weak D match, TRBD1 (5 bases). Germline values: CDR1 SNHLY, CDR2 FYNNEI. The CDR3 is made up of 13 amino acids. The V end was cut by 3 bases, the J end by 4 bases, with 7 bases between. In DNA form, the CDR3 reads TGTGCCAGCAGTGATGAGGGGAATCAGCCCCAGCATTTT. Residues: CASSDEGNQPQHF.

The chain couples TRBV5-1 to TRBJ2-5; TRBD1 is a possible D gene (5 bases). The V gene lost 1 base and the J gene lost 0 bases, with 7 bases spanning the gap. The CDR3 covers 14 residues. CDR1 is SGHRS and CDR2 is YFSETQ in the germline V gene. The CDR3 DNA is TGCGCCAGCAGCTTGTGGGGCGACCAAGAGACCCAGTACTTC. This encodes CASSLWGDQETQYF.

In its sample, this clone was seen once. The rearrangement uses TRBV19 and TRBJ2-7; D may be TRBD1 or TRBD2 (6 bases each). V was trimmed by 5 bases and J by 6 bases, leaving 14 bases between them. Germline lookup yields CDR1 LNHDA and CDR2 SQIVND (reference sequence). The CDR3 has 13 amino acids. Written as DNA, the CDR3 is TGTGCCAGTAGTGAGGAGGGGGTAGCCGAGCAGTACTTC. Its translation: CASSEEGVAEQYF.

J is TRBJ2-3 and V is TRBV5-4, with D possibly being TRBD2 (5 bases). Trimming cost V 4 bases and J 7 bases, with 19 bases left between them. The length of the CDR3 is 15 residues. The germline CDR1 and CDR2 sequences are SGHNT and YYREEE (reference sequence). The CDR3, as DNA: TGTGCCAGCAGCCCCATGAGGGAGCTGACAAATACGCAGTATTTT. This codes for CASSPMRELTNTQYF. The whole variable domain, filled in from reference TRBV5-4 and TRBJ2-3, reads ETGVTQSPTHLIKTRGQQVTLRCSSQSGHNTVSWYQQALGQGPQFIFQYYREEENGRGNFPPRFSGLQFPNYSSELNVNALELDDSALYLCASSPMRELTNTQYFGPGTRLTVL.

The CDR3 loop is CASSPRDYHTDTQYF. The CDR3 DNA reads as TGTGCCAGCAGCCCCCGGGACTACCACACAGATACGCAGTATTTT. The rearrangement uses TRBV7-9 and TRBJ2-3; the match to TRBD2 covers 7 bases. The J segment lost 2 bases and the V segment lost 5 bases, leaving 7 bases of the junction unmatched. This CDR3 has 15 amino acids. Germline V gene lookup returns CDR1 SEHNR and CDR2 FQNEAQ (reference sequence).

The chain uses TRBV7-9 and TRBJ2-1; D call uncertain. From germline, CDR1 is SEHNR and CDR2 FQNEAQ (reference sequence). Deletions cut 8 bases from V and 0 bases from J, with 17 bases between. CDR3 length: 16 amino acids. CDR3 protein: CASPPSVLGSYNEQFF. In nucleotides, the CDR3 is TGTGCCAGCCCCCCGTCAGTATTGGGCTCCTACAATGAGCAGTTCTTC.

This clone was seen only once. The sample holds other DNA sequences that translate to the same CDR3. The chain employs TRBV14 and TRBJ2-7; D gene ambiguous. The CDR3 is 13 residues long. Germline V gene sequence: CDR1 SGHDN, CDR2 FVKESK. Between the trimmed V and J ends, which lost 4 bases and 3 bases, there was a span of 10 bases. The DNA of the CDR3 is TGTGCCAGCAGCCGTGGCAGAATCTACGAGCAGTACTTC. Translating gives CASSRGRIYEQYF.

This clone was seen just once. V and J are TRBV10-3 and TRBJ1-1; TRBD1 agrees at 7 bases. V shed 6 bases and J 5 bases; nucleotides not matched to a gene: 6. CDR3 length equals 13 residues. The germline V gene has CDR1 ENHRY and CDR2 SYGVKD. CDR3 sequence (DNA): TGTGCCATCAGGGAGGGGGCCGGGACTGAAGCTTTCTTT. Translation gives CAIREGAGTEAFF.

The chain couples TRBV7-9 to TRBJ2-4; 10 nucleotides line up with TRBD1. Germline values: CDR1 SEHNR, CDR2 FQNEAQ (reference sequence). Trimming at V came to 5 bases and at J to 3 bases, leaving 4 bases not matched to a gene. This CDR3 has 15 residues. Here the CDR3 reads CASSPRTGGKNIQYF. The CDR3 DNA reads TGTGCCAGCAGCCCAAGGACAGGGGGCAAAAACATTCAGTACTTC.

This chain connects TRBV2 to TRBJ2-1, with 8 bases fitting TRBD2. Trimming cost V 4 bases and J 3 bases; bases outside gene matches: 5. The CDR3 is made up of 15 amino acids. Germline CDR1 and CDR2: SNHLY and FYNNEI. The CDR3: CASSGLAKIYNEQFF. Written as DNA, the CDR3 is TGTGCCAGCAGTGGACTAGCGAAGATCTACAATGAGCAGTTCTTC.

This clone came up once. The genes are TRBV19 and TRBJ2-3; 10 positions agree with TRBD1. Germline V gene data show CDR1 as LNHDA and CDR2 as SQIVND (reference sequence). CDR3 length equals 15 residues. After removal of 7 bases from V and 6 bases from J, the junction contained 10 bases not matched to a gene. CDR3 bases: TGTGCCAGTACCGCGACAGGGGGCGCTTCTGATACGCAGTATTTT. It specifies CASTATGGASDTQYF.

The CDR3 DNA reads TGTGCCAGCAGTCCCCTGACGGGGTACAATGAGCAGTTCTTC. Translation: CASSPLTGYNEQFF. The V and J genes are TRBV6-5 and TRBJ2-1, with D tentatively TRBD2 (5 bases). This CDR3 is built from 14 residues. Germline values: CDR1 MNHEY, CDR2 SVGAGI. Trimming stripped 5 bases from V and 4 bases from J, with 12 bases between.

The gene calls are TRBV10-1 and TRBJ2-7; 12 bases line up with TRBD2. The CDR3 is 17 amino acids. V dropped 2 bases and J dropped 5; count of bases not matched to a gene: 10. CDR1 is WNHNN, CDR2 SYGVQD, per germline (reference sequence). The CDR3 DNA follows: TGCGCCAGCAGTGAGACCCTAGCGGGAGGGCCAGGGGACGAGCAGTACTTC. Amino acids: CASSETLAGGPGDEQYF.

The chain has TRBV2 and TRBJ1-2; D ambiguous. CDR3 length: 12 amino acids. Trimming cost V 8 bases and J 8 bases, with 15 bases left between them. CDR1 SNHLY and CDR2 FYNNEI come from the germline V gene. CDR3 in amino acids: CASPSAVGGYTF. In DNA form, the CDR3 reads TGTGCCAGCCCCTCGGCGGTCGGCGGCTACACCTTC.

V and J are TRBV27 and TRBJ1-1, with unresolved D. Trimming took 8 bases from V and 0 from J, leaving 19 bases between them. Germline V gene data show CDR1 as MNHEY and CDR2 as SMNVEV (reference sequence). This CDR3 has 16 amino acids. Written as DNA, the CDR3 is TGTGCCAGCCTTTCCGGGGATCCGACATTGAACACTGAAGCTTTCTTT. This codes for CASLSGDPTLNTEAFF.

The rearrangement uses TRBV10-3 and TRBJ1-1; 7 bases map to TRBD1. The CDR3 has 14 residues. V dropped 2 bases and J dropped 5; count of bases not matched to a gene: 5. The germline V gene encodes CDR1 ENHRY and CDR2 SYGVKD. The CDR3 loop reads CAISEVTGQTEAFF. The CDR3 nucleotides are TGTGCCATCAGTGAGGTTACGGGACAGACTGAAGCTTTCTTT.

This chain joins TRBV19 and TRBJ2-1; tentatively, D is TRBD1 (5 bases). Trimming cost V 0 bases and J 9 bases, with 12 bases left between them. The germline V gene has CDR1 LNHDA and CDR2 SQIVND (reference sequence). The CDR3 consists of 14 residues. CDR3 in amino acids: CASSIDSMTVEQFF. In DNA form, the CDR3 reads TGTGCCAGTAGTATAGATAGTATGACAGTTGAGCAGTTCTTC.

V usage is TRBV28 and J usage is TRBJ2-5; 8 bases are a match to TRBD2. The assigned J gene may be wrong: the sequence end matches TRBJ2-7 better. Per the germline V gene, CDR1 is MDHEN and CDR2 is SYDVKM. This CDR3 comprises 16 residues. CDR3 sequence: CASTFRIAGSLYEQYF. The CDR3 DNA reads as TGTGCCAGCACTTTCCGCATAGCGGGATCCCTTTACGAGCAGTACTTC.

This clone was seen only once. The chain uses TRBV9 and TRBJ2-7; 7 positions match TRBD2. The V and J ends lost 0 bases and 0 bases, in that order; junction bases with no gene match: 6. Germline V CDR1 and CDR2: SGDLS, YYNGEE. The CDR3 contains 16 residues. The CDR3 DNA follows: TGTGCCAGCAGCGTAGGCCTAGCGGCAAACTCCTACGAGCAGTACTTC. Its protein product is CASSVGLAANSYEQYF.

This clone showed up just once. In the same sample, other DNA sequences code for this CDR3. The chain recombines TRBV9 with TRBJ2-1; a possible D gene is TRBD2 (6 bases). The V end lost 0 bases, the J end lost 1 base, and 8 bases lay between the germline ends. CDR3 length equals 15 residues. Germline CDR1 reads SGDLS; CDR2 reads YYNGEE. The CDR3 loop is CASSVGGGSYNEQFF. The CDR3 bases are TGTGCCAGCAGCGTAGGAGGAGGGTCCTACAATGAGCAGTTCTTC. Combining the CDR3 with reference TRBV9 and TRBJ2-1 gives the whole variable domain DSGVTQTPKHLITATGQRVTLRCSPRSGDLSVYWYQQSLDQGLQFLIQYYNGEERAKGNILERFSAQQFPDLHSELNLSSLELGDSALYFCASSVGGGSYNEQFFGPGTRLTVL.

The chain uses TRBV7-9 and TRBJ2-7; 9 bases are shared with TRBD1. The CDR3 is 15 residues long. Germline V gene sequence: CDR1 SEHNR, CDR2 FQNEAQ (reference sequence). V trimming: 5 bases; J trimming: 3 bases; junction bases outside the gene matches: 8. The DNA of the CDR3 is TGTGCCAGCAGCGCCACAGGGGGCCGATACTACGAGCAGTACTTC. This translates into CASSATGGRYYEQYF.